These 17 T cell receptor beta chains were sequenced from one sample in a study of blood T cell repertoires in COVID-19. This table comes from immunoSEQ multiplex PCR, and its TCRdb copy is limited to in-frame clones, with some not included. The sample carries around 210,000 clones, approximately 87% recorded once. What was sequenced was peripheral blood. The receptors were gathered from a woman between 65 and 79 years old with acute or convalescent COVID-19.

The gene calls are TRBV5-6 and TRBJ2-1; D is possibly TRBD2 (6 bases). Between the trimmed V and J ends, which lost 1 base and 2 bases, there was a span of 16 bases. Germline-derived CDR1 and CDR2 are SGHDT and YYEEEE. The CDR3 is made up of 17 amino acids. CDR3: CASSLYGGTLTYNEQFF. The CDR3 coding sequence is TGTGCCAGCAGCTTGTACGGCGGGACTTTAACCTACAATGAGCAGTTCTTC.

This chain uses TRBV27 with TRBJ1-1; TRBD1 matches 10 bases. This CDR3 spans 17 amino acids. V was clipped by 3 bases and J by 1 base; unmatched bases: 8. The germline gives CDR1 MNHEY, CDR2 SMNVEV (reference sequence). CDR3 sequence reads: CASSFLRTGGPNTEAFF. Written as DNA, the CDR3 is TGTGCCAGCAGTTTTCTGAGGACAGGGGGGCCGAACACTGAAGCTTTCTTT.

The chain uses TRBV27 and TRBJ2-7; tentative D call: TRBD1 (5 bases). Trimming took off 4 bases at V and 0 bases at J, with 13 bases between the two ends. CDR1 and CDR2 (germline): MNHEY, SMNVEV (reference sequence). The CDR3 runs 15 residues. CDR3 region: CASSSLGQASYEQYF. In nucleotides, the CDR3 is TGTGCCAGCAGTTCTCTGGGGCAGGCCTCCTACGAGCAGTACTTC.

This chain connects TRBV27 to TRBJ1-6; 8 nucleotides line up with TRBD1. CDR3 length: 15 residues. CDR1 is MNHEY and CDR2 is SMNVEV in the germline V gene (reference sequence). J lost 8 bases, V lost 3 bases, and 6 bases had no gene match. The CDR3, as DNA: TGTGCCAGCAGTTTCGAGCAGGGGGCTTATTCACCCCTCCACTTT. Translation: CASSFEQGAYSPLHF.

V is TRBV7-2 and J is TRBJ2-1, with TRBD2 identical over 12 bases. This CDR3 comprises 14 residues. The germline V gene encodes CDR1 SGHTA and CDR2 FQGNSA. The ends lost 5 bases at V and 10 bases at J; junction bases unmatched: 6. CDR3 in DNA: TGTGCCAGCAGCCTCACTAGCGGGAGGAAAGAGCAGTTCTTC. This sequence encodes CASSLTSGRKEQFF. Filled out from reference TRBV7-2 and TRBJ2-1, the complete variable domain reads GAGVSQSPSNKVTEKGKDVELRCDPISGHTALYWYRQSLGQGLEFLIYFQGNSAPDKSGLPSDRFSAERTGGSVSTLTIQRTQQEDSAVYLCASSLTSGRKEQFFGPGTRLTVL.

The chain links TRBV7-8 to TRBJ2-2; 7 bases match TRBD2. V dropped 2 bases and J dropped 2; count of bases not matched to a gene: 2. Germline assignment: CDR1 SGHVS and CDR2 FQNEAQ. The CDR3 runs to 15 residues. DNA for the CDR3: TGTGCCAGCAGCTTAAGGGAGGGAAACACCGGGGAGCTGTTTTTT. Protein: CASSLREGNTGELFF.

About this clone itself: An end of the junction does not agree with germline; a read error may underlie this. V gene TRBV2 combines with J gene TRBJ2-3, with D tentatively TRBD1 (5 bases). The CDR3 extends over 12 amino acids. Germline V CDR1 and CDR2: SNHLY, FYNNEI. The DNA for the CDR3 is TGTGCCAGCAGCCAGGGCACGGATACGCAGTATTTT. Protein sequence: CASSQGTDTQYF.

This clone was seen only once. The chain couples TRBV24-1 to TRBJ2-2; TRBD2 might be the D (5 bases). Per germline, CDR1 KGHDR and CDR2 SFDVKD. V dropped 5 bases and J dropped 2 bases, with 20 bases sitting between them. CDR3 length: 18 amino acids. CDR3 amino acids: CATSAPGVRAANTGELFF. The DNA for the CDR3 is TGTGCCACCAGTGCCCCTGGAGTGAGGGCGGCCAACACCGGGGAGCTGTTTTTT.

This sequence joins TRBV6-1 and TRBJ1-5; TRBD1 aligns across 7 bases. Germline CDR1 and CDR2: MNHNS and SASEGT. This CDR3 is 15 amino acids long. With V trimmed by 1 base and J by 4 bases, 4 bases remained unmatched. The CDR3 region is CASSEEGARNQPQHF. The CDR3 bases are TGTGCCAGCAGTGAAGAGGGGGCGCGTAATCAGCCCCAGCATTTT.

This clone was recorded only once. This sequence joins TRBV7-3 and TRBJ2-3; D is possibly TRBD1 (5 bases). The CDR3 length is 16 residues. CDR1 is SGHTA, CDR2 FQGTGA, per germline. The ends were cut back, 1 base at V and 4 bases at J, with 15 bases in the middle. CDR3 amino acids: CASSLIPRAPSDTQYF. The CDR3 nucleotides read TGTGCCAGCAGCTTAATCCCCAGGGCCCCCTCAGATACGCAGTATTTT.

V and J are TRBV7-9 and TRBJ1-6; D is perhaps TRBD1 (6 bases). The germline gives CDR1 SEHNR, CDR2 FQNEAQ (reference sequence). There are 15 residues in the CDR3. V was clipped by 1 base and J by 4 bases, with 8 bases between them. The CDR3 DNA reads TGTGCCAGCAGCTTAGTAAGGGGGTATAATTCACCCCTCCACTTT. It translates to CASSLVRGYNSPLHF.

This clone was seen only once. V gene TRBV5-4 combines with J gene TRBJ2-5, with D perhaps TRBD1 (6 bases). The CDR3 contains 14 residues. V was trimmed by 2 bases and J by 1 base, leaving 9 bases between them. The germline CDR1 and CDR2 sequences are SGHNT and YYREEE (reference sequence). The CDR3 DNA follows: TGTGCCAGCAGCTTTTGGACAGTCCAAGAGACCCAGTACTTC. Translated: CASSFWTVQETQYF.

This rearrangement joins TRBV18 to TRBJ2-7; the D is unclear. Trimming removed 3 bases from V and 2 bases from J, with 11 bases in between. Germline V gene lookup returns CDR1 KGHSH and CDR2 LQKENI. The CDR3 loop spans 14 amino acids. This CDR3 is CASSPSPVAYEQYF. DNA of the CDR3: TGTGCCAGCTCACCTTCTCCGGTCGCCTACGAGCAGTACTTC.

The genes are TRBV2 and TRBJ1-6; TRBD1 aligns across 8 bases. The CDR3 runs 14 residues. Trimming at V came to 6 bases and at J to 8 bases, leaving 6 bases not matched to a gene. Per germline, CDR1 SNHLY and CDR2 FYNNEI. The CDR3 bases are TGTGCCAGCAGCCTGACAGGGGTCGATTCACCCCTCCACTTT. Translation: CASSLTGVDSPLHF.

This clone was seen a few times. The J gene is TRBJ1-1, the V gene TRBV6-2 or TRBV6-3, with D maybe TRBD1 (5 bases). Germline CDR1 and CDR2: MNHEY and SVGEGT. CDR3 length: 14 residues. Trimming took 5 bases from V and 4 from J, leaving 14 bases between them. CDR3 bases: TGTGCCAGCAGTCGCAGGGACGGGAGCACTGAAGCTTTCTTT. Residues: CASSRRDGSTEAFF.

V and J are TRBV5-4 and TRBJ2-5; 16 bases map to TRBD2. V was clipped by 4 bases and J by 5 bases; unmatched bases: 5. Germline V lookup: CDR1 SGHNT, CDR2 YYREEE (reference sequence). This CDR3 spans 16 amino acids. CDR3: CASSLGLAGGEETQYF. The CDR3 DNA reads as TGTGCCAGCAGCCTGGGACTAGCGGGAGGGGAGGAGACCCAGTACTTC.

The chain uses TRBV5-4 and TRBJ2-4; 7 nucleotides agree with TRBD1. Trimming took 4 bases from V and 3 from J; bases not matched to a gene: 7. The CDR3 is 15 amino acids. Germline V gene sequence: CDR1 SGHNT, CDR2 YYREEE (reference sequence). CDR3 nucleotides: TGTGCCAGCAGCCCAACTCGGACAGGCAAAAACATTCAGTACTTC. This translates into CASSPTRTGKNIQYF.